Each of the 4 T cell receptor beta chains below was sequenced from the same sample in a study of early T cells in non-severe SARS-CoV-2 infection. TCRdb analysed the 5' RACE reads with MiXCR anew, one entry per CDR3 protein. The sample shows 32,000 or so distinct CDR3 sequences, 9% of them seen only once. Material: whole blood. The source of these receptors is an adult who was a healthcare worker with PCR-confirmed SARS-CoV-2 infection or an uninfected control (not recorded which).

This clonotype has at least ten counts. The CDR3 reads CASSPSRQGVETQYF. CDR3 sequence (DNA): TGCGCCAGCAGCCCGTCCCGGCAGGGGGTGGAGACCCAGTACTTC. V gene TRBV4-3 combines with J gene TRBJ2-5; 7 bases match TRBD1. V was pared by 4 bases and J by 5 bases, with 10 bases of the junction left unmatched. Germline loops: CDR1 LGHNA, CDR2 YSLEER. The CDR3 extends over 15 amino acids.

This clonotype has a count of ten or more. Here the CDR3 reads CAIRPGFTDEQYF. Written as DNA, the CDR3 is TGTGCCATCAGACCGGGATTTACCGACGAGCAGTACTTC. The J gene is TRBJ2-7, the V gene TRBV10-3, with D possibly TRBD2 on 5 matching bases. Germline V CDR1 and CDR2: ENHRY, SYGVKD. The CDR3 totals 13 residues. Between the trimmed V and J ends, which lost 6 bases and 5 bases, there was a span of 14 bases.

There are many counts of this clonotype. V gene TRBV29-1 combines with J gene TRBJ2-5; D may be TRBD1 or TRBD2 (6 bases each). Trimming removed 7 bases at V and 0 bases at J, with 15 bases between. The CDR3 has 14 residues. Germline assignment: CDR1 SQVTM and CDR2 ANQGSEA. CDR3 sequence reads: CSAGGRAYQETQYF. Here the CDR3 DNA reads TGCAGCGCCGGGGGCAGGGCCTACCAAGAGACCCAGTACTTC.

This clonotype was counted ten times or more. V and J are TRBV28 and TRBJ1-1; D unresolved. The length of the CDR3 is 12 residues. Deletions cut 2 bases from V and 6 bases from J, with 7 bases between. Germline V gene sequence: CDR1 MDHEN, CDR2 SYDVKM. CDR3 in amino acids: CASSLRRAEAFF. CDR3 sequence (DNA): TGTGCCAGCAGTTTAAGGCGGGCTGAAGCTTTCTTT.